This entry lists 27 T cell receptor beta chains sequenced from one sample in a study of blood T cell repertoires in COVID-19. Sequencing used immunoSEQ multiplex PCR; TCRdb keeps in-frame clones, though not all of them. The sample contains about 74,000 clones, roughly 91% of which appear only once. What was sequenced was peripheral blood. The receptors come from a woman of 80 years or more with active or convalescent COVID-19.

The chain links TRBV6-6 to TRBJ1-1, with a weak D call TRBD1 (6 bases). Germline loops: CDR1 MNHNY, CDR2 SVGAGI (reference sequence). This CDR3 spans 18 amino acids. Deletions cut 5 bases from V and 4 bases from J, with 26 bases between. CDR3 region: CASSLGAGGVAKGTEAFF. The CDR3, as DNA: TGTGCCAGCAGTCTCGGAGCGGGGGGCGTCGCGAAGGGCACTGAAGCTTTCTTT.

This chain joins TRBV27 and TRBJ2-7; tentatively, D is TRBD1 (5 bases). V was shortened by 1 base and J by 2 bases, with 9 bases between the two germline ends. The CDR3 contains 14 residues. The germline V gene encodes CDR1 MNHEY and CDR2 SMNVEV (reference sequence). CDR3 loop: CASSLLGRTYEQYF. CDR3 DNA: TGTGCCAGCAGTTTATTGGGGCGAACCTACGAGCAGTACTTC.

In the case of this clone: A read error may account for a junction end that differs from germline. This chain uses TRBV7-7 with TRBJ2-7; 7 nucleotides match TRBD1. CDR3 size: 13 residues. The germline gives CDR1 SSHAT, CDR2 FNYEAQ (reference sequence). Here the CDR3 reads CASSFGQAYEQYF. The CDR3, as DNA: TGTGCTAGCAGCTTCGGACAGGCCTACGAGCAGTACTTC.

The CDR3: CASSFAVATNEKLFF. DNA for the CDR3: TGTGCCAGCAGTTTCGCAGTTGCAACTAATGAAAAACTGTTTTTT. The genes are TRBV6-2 or TRBV6-3 and TRBJ1-4; D remains ambiguous. The CDR3 totals 15 residues. CDR1 and CDR2 from the germline V gene are MNHEY and SVGEGT. The V end was cut by 4 bases, the J end by 0 bases, with 9 bases between.

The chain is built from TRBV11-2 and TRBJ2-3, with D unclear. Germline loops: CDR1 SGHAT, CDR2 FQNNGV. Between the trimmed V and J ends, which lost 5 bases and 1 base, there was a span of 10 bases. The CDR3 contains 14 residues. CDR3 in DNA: TGTGCCAGCAGCGTCACAGAAGGCACAGATACGCAGTATTTT. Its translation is CASSVTEGTDTQYF.

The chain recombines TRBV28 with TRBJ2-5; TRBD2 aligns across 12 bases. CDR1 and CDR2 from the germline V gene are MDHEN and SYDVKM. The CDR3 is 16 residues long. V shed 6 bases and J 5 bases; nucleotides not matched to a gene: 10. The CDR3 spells CASSGLAGPTGETQYF. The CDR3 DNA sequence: TGTGCCAGCAGCGGACTAGCGGGGCCCACCGGCGAGACCCAGTACTTC.

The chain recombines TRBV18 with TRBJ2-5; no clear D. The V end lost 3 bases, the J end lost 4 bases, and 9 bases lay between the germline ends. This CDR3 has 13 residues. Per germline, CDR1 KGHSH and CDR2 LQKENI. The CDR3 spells CASSPSDLETQYF. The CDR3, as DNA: TGTGCCAGCTCACCGAGCGACTTAGAGACCCAGTACTTC.

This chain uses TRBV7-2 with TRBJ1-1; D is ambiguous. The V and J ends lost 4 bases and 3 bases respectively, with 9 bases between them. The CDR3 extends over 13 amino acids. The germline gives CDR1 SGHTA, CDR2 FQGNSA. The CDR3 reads CASSSTGYTEAFF. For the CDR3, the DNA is TGTGCCAGCAGCTCGACCGGGTACACTGAAGCTTTCTTT.

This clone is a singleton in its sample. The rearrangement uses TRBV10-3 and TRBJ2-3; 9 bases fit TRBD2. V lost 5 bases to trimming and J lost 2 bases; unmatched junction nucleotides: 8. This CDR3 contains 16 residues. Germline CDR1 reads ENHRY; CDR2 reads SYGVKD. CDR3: CAISPSLAGNTDTQYF. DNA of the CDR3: TGTGCCATCAGTCCATCGCTAGCGGGGAACACAGATACGCAGTATTTT.

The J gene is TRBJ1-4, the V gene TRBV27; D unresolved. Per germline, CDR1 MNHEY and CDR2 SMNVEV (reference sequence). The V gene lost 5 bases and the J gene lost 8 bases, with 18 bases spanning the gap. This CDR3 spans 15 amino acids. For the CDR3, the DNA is TGTGCCAGCAGTCAGTCCGCGAGGGATCAGGAAAAACTGTTTTTT. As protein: CASSQSARDQEKLFF.

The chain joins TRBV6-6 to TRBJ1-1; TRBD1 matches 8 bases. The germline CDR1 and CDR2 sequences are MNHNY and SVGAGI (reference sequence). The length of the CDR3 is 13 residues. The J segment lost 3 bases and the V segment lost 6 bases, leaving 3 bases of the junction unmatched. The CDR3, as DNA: TGTGCCAGCAGGCAGGGACAGGACACTGAAGCTTTCTTT. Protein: CASRQGQDTEAFF.

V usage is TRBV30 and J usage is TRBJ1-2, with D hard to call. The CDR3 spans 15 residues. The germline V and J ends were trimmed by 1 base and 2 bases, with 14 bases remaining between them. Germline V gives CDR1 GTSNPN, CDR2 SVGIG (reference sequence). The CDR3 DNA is TGTGCCTGGAGTGCAGGAGGTGGAAGGAACTATGGCTACACCTTC. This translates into CAWSAGGGRNYGYTF. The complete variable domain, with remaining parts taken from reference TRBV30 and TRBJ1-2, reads SQTIHQWPATLVQPVGSPLSLECTVEGTSNPNLYWYRQAAGRGLQLLFYSVGIGQISSEVPQNLSASRPQDRQFILSSKKLLLSDSGFYLCAWSAGGGRNYGYTFGSGTRLTVV.

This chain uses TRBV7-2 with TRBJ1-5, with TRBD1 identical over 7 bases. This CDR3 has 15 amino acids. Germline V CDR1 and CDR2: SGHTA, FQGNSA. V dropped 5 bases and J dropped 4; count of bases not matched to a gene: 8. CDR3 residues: CASSPRQGQNQPQHF. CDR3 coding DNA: TGTGCCAGCAGCCCCCGACAGGGACAGAATCAGCCCCAGCATTTT.

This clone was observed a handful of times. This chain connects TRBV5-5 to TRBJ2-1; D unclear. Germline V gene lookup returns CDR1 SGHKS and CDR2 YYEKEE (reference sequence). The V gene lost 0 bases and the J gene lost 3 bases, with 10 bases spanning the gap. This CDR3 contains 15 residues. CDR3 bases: TGTGCCAGCAGCTTGGATCGAGGAAACTACAATGAGCAGTTCTTC. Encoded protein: CASSLDRGNYNEQFF. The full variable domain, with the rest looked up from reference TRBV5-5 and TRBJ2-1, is DAGVTQSPTHLIKTRGQQVTLRCSPISGHKSVSWYQQVLGQGPQFIFQYYEKEERGRGNFPDRFSARQFPNYSSELNVNALLLGDSALYLCASSLDRGNYNEQFFGPGTRLTVL.

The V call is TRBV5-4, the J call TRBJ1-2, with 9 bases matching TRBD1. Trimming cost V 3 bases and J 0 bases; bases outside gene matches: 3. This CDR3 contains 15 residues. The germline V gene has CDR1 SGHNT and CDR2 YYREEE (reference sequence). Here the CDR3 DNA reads TGTGCCAGCAGCTGGGGGACAGGGCCTAACTATGGCTACACCTTC. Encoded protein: CASSWGTGPNYGYTF.

The CDR3 reads CASSYGGAGQETQYF. The DNA for the CDR3 is TGTGCCAGCAGTTACGGGGGGGCAGGGCAAGAGACCCAGTACTTC. V and J are TRBV6-5 and TRBJ2-5, with a weak D call TRBD2 (7 bases). Germline-derived CDR1 and CDR2 are MNHEY and SVGAGI. The germline V and J ends were trimmed by 2 bases and 2 bases, with 12 bases remaining between them. This CDR3 region has 15 residues.

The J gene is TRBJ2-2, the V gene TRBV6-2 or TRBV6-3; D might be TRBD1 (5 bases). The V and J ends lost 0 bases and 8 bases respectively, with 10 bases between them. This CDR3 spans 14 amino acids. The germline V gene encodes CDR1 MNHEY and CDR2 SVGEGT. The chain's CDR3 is CASSYSQGRGELFF. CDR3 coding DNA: TGTGCCAGCAGTTACTCGCAGGGTAGAGGGGAGCTGTTTTTT.

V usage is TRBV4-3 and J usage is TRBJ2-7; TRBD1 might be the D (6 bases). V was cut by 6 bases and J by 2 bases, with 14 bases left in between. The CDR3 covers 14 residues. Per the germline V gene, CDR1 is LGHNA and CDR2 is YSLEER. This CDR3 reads CASSKSRGTYEQYF. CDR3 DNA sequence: TGCGCCAGCAGTAAGAGCAGGGGCACCTACGAGCAGTACTTC.

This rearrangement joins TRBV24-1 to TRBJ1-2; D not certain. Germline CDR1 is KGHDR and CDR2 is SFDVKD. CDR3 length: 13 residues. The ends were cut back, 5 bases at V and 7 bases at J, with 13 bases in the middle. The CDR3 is CATSGILEGGYTF. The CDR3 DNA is TGTGCCACCAGTGGCATCCTCGAGGGTGGCTACACCTTC.

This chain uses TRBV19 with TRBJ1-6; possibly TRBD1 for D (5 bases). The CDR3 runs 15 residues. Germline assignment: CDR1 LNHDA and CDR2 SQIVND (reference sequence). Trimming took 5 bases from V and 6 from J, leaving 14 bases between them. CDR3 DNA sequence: TGTGCCAGTAGTGACGAACCGGGGGGTAATTCACCCCTCCACTTT. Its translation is CASSDEPGGNSPLHF.

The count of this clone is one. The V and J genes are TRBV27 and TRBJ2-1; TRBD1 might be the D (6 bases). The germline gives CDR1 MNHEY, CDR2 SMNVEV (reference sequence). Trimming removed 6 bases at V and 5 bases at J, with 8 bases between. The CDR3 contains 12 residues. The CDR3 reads CASSYRDNEQFF. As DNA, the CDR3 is TGTGCCAGCAGCTACAGGGACAATGAGCAGTTCTTC.

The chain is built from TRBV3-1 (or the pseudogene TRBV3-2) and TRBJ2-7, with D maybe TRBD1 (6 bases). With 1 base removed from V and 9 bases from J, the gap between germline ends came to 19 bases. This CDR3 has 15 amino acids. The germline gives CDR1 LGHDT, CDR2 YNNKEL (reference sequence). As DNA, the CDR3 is TGTGCCAGCAGCCAAGCGACAGGAGGATGGCGCGGGCAGTACTTC. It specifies CASSQATGGWRGQYF.

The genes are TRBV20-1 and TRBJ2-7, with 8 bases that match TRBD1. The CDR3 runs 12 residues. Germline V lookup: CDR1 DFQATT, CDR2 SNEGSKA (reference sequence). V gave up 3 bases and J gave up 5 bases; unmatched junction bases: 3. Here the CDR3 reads CSASPRGHEQYF. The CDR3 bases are TGCAGTGCTAGTCCCAGGGGGCACGAGCAGTACTTC.

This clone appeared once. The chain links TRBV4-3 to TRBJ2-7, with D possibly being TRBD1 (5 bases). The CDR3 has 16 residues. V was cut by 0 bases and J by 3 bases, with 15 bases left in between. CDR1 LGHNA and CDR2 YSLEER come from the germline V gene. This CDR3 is CASSQDRQSGVYEQYF. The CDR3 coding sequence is TGCGCCAGCAGCCAAGATAGACAGTCAGGAGTCTACGAGCAGTACTTC.

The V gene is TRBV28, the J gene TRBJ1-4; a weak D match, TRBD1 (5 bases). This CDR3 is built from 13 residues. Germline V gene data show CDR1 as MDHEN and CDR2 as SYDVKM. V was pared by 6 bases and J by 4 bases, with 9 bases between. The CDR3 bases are TGTGCCAGCAGAGGGGTCCTTAATGAAAAACTGTTTTTT. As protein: CASRGVLNEKLFF.

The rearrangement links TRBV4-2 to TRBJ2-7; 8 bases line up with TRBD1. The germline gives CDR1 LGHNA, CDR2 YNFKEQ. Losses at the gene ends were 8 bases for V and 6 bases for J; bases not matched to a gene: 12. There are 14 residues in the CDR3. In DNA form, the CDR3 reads TGTGCCAGCTCTACGGGAGCAGGGGGCGGCGAGCAGTACTTC. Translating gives CASSTGAGGGEQYF.

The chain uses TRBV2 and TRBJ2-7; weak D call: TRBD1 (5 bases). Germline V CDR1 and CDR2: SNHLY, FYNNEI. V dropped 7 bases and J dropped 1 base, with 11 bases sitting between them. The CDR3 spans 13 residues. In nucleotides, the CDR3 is TGTGCCAGCATGGTACAGGATTCCTACGAGCAGTACTTC. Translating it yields CASMVQDSYEQYF.